The clone carrying this T cell receptor (beta chain) was seen a few times. Its antigen remains unidentified. The data were obtained in a study of HIV-infected patients and healthy controls. Antiretroviral therapy had run roughly three months, about 14 weeks, before follow-up blood collection. All unsorted peripheral T cells were captured because whole blood was used without fractionation. Around 530 ng RNA was reverse transcribed with alpha and beta constant-region primers. Alpha and beta chain libraries were made separately by chain-specific third strand synthesis with multiplexing indices. Two random hexamers, added before amplification and joined, formed each molecule's 12-nucleotide barcode. MiXCR, applied by TCRdb to the 5' RACE reads, yields one record per CDR3 protein. The table includes some 8,700 distinct CDR3 sequences, 8% to 10% detected once. Germline CDR1 and CDR2: DFQATT and SNEGSKA (reference sequence). V gave up 0 bases and J gave up 7 bases, with 13 bases separating them. This CDR3 spans 13 amino acids.

The study's findings and limits: CDR3 sharing between individuals was lower in HIV-infected patients than in healthy controls. Study cohorts differed slightly in age and sex, but this did not explain diversity differences.

The source was blood, collected during antiretroviral therapy. The chain combines TRBV20-1 with TRBJ2-7; possibly TRBD1 for D (6 bases). The TCR comes from an adult with HIV infection. CDR3 in amino acids: CSARDLGAREQYF. The CDR3 DNA reads as TGCAGTGCTAGAGATTTGGGGGCACGGGAGCAGTACTTC.